The clone carrying this TCR beta chain has only a few counts. No antigen is known for it. There are 12 residues in the CDR3. From germline, CDR1 is LNHNV and CDR2 YYDKDF (reference sequence). V shed 0 bases and J shed 10 bases, with 7 bases lying between them. The data stem from a study of vaccination and CD4 T cells after COVID-19. Study in general: Stimulation used overlapping spike peptides from SARS-CoV-2, HCoV-NL63, HCoV-OC43 and HCoV-229E. Broader study findings: In median terms, SARS-CoV-2-reactive clonotypes went from approximately 21 to 40, a nonsignificant rise.

The treatment here: roughly ten-day PBMC culture with coronavirus spike peptide pools or control peptides (ViraFEST assay). Gathering of the CD4+ T cells, from the unexposed donor, took place before the COVID-19 pandemic (2011-2018). Expanded clonotypes were found by TCR sequencing after peptide-pool stimulation (ViraFEST). It was on days 3 and 7 that half the medium was replaced with fresh IL-2 medium. With the Oncomine TCR Beta short-read assay, DNA from cultured CD4+ T cells was sequenced. TCRdb independently ran MiXCR on the PCR reads; one entry per CDR3 protein. The repertoire holds approximately 9,200 distinct CDR3 sequences, 38% seen once, with 9.5% to 15% in the top ten.

V and J are TRBV15 and TRBJ2-1, with no clear D. The sequence derives from a human donor in good health. Sequencing was performed on CD4+ T cells from blood, cultured in vitro. CDR3 DNA: TGTGCCACCAGCAGAGATTTTAGGGAGCAGTTCTTC. Translation: CATSRDFREQFF.